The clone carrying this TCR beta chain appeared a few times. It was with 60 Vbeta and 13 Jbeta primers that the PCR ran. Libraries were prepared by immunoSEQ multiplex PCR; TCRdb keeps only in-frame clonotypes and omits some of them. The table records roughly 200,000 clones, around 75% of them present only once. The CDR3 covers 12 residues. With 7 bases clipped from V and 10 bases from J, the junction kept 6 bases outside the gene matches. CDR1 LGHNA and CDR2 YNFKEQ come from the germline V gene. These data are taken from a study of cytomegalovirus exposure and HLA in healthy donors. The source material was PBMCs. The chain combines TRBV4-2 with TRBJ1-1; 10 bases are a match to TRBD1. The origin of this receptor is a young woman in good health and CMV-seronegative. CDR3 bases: TGTGCCAGCAACGGACGACAGGGGGCAGCTTTCTTT. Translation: CASNGRQGAAFF.